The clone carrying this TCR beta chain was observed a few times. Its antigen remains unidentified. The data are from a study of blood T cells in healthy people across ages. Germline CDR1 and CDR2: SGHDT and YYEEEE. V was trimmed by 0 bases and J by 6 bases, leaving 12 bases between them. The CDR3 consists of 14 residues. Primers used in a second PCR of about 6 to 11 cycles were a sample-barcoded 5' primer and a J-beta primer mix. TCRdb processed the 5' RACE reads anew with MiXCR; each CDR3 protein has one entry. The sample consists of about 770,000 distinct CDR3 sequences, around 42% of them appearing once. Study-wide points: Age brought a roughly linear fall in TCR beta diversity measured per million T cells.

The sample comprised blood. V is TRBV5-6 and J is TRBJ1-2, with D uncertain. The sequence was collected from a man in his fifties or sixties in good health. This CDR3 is CASSLADILDGYTF. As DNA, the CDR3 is TGTGCCAGCAGCTTGGCCGACATATTGGATGGCTACACCTTC. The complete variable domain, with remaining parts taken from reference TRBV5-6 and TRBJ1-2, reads DAGVTQSPTHLIKTRGQQVTLRCSPKSGHDTVSWYQQALGQGPQFIFQYYEEEERQRGNFPDRFSGHQFPNYSSELNVNALLLGDSALYLCASSLADILDGYTFGSGTRLTVV.